One and the same sample provided the 21 T cell receptor beta chains below, sequenced in a study of blood T cell dynamics during melanoma immunotherapy. Sequenced by immunoSEQ multiplex PCR; TCRdb stores in-frame clones only, minus some. The table lists around 15,000 clones, 85% to 90% of them singletons. Time point meaning: pre-treatment baseline. This sample comprised blood, obtained from a patient treated with checkpoint blockade. These receptors all come from a human donor with melanoma.

The J gene is TRBJ1-5, the V gene TRBV4-2; TRBD1 agrees at 8 bases. Germline CDR1 LGHNA, CDR2 YNFKEQ. V lost 0 bases to trimming and J lost 4 bases; unmatched junction nucleotides: 5. CDR3 length: 16 amino acids. CDR3 in amino acids: CASSQEDRAVNQPQHF. CDR3 DNA: TGTGCCAGCAGCCAAGAGGACAGGGCCGTAAATCAGCCCCAGCATTTT.

The chain is built from TRBV7-3 and TRBJ1-2; maybe TRBD1 (5 bases). The V gene's germline CDR1 is SGHTA and CDR2 FQGTGA. The V gene lost 1 base and the J gene lost 3 bases, with 12 bases spanning the gap. The length of the CDR3 is 15 residues. The CDR3 loop reads CASSLIAGTDYGYTF. DNA for the CDR3: TGTGCCAGCAGCTTAATAGCAGGGACGGACTATGGCTACACCTTC.

The CDR3: CASSRGPEAGGRGKETQYF. DNA for the CDR3: TGTGCCAGCAGCCGGGGCCCGGAAGCGGGGGGCAGGGGGAAAGAGACCCAGTACTTC. This chain joins TRBV7-9 and TRBJ2-5; 9 nucleotides align to TRBD2. The CDR3 length is 19 residues. Germline CDR1 SEHNR, CDR2 FQNEAQ (reference sequence). With V trimmed by 5 bases and J by 3 bases, 19 bases remained unmatched.

V and J are TRBV12-5 and TRBJ2-2; D remains ambiguous. The CDR3 runs 12 residues. Per germline, CDR1 LGHNT and CDR2 FRNRAP. Trimming pared 0 bases from V and 8 bases from J, leaving 4 bases between. CDR3 amino acids: CASGLVAGELFF. The CDR3 DNA is TGTGCTAGTGGTTTGGTAGCGGGGGAGCTGTTTTTT.

CDR3: CASSQALAGGDNEQFF. Written as DNA, the CDR3 is TGTGCCAGCAGCCAAGCCCTAGCGGGGGGGGATAATGAGCAGTTCTTC. The V and J genes are TRBV14 and TRBJ2-1; 12 bases match TRBD2. Germline V gives CDR1 SGHDN, CDR2 FVKESK. Trimming took 1 base from V and 7 from J; bases not matched to a gene: 5. CDR3 length equals 16 residues.

The chain links TRBV30 to TRBJ1-6; D gene uncertain. The CDR3 totals 18 residues. V was trimmed by 3 bases and J by 7 bases, leaving 25 bases between them. CDR1 and CDR2 (germline): GTSNPN, SVGIG (reference sequence). The DNA of the CDR3 is TGTGCCTGGAGACCTAGGGTTCGCCAATCCGGGGTCAATTCACCCCTCCACTTT. Encoded protein: CAWRPRVRQSGVNSPLHF.

The gene calls are TRBV5-4 and TRBJ1-2; weak D call: TRBD1 (5 bases). This CDR3 contains 14 residues. V was clipped by 3 bases and J by 4 bases, with 13 bases between them. Germline CDR1 and CDR2: SGHNT and YYREEE (reference sequence). The CDR3 DNA reads as TGTGCCAGCAGCTCGCCGGGGGGAGGCTATGGCTACACCTTC. Amino acid sequence: CASSSPGGGYGYTF.

This clone was detected a few times. This chain links TRBV4-2 with TRBJ2-2; the D gene is possibly TRBD1 (6 bases). The V gene's germline CDR1 is LGHNA and CDR2 YNFKEQ. V dropped 0 bases and J dropped 3 bases, with 14 bases sitting between them. The CDR3 spans 17 residues. This chain's CDR3 is CASSQDGAGDDTGELFF. The CDR3 DNA reads TGTGCCAGCAGCCAAGACGGGGCAGGGGACGACACCGGGGAGCTGTTTTTT.

A word on this clone: The conserved closing phenylalanine or tryptophan is absent in this CDR3, likely reflecting a read error. It is unclear where the CDR3 begins or ends on the DNA, so no DNA is shown, and the CDR3 is as TCRdb lists it. V is TRBV30 and J is TRBJ2-7; TRBD1, the table's D call, lacks a check against the DNA. The CDR3 sequence runs 10 residues, both termini included. Per germline, CDR1 GTSNPN and CDR2 SVGIG (reference sequence). CDR3 sequence reads: CAWSVTGWFS.

The gene calls are TRBV29-1 and TRBJ2-1; TRBD1 agrees at 7 bases. Trimming removed 1 base from V and 1 base from J; junction bases left unmatched: 13. CDR1 is SQVTM and CDR2 is ANQGSEA in the germline V gene. The CDR3 runs to 18 residues. Here the CDR3 DNA reads TGCAGCGTTGAAGGCTGGATAGGGGGCCTGGGGTCCTACAATGAGCAGTTCTTC. Its protein is CSVEGWIGGLGSYNEQFF.

The sample holds a few counts of this clone. This chain connects TRBV5-1 to TRBJ1-5; no clear D. Germline values: CDR1 SGHRS, CDR2 YFSETQ. The CDR3 sequence is 13 residues long. The V end was cut by 0 bases, the J end by 2 bases, with 3 bases between. The CDR3 DNA reads as TGCGCCAGCAGCTTGGACGGCAATCAGCCCCAGCATTTT. It encodes CASSLDGNQPQHF.

The chain combines TRBV7-9 with TRBJ2-7; D is perhaps TRBD2 (6 bases). The CDR3 loop spans 16 amino acids. The V and J ends lost 5 bases and 6 bases respectively, with 23 bases between them. The germline gives CDR1 SEHNR, CDR2 FQNEAQ (reference sequence). The CDR3 region is CASSTGGAAKGSEQYF. The CDR3 DNA reads as TGTGCCAGCAGCACCGGCGGGGCAGCCAAAGGCAGCGAGCAGTACTTC.

CDR3 in amino acids: CASSFGGGLNEQFF. CDR3 nucleotide sequence: TGTGCCAGCAGCTTCGGCGGGGGGCTCAATGAGCAGTTCTTC. The chain employs TRBV5-4 and TRBJ2-1, with 8 bases aligning to TRBD2. Germline CDR1 and CDR2: SGHNT and YYREEE (reference sequence). V lost 2 bases, J lost 6 bases, and 4 bases stayed unmatched. The CDR3 has 14 residues.

The chain links TRBV27 to TRBJ2-2; the D is unclear. The CDR3 totals 14 residues. Trimming removed 3 bases at V and 5 bases at J, with 10 bases between. In germline, CDR1 is MNHEY, CDR2 SMNVEV (reference sequence). Here the CDR3 reads CASSLEFRTGELFF. CDR3 bases: TGTGCCAGCAGTTTGGAGTTCCGAACCGGGGAGCTGTTTTTT.

This CDR3 reads CASSLGLAGGSGTDTQYF. CDR3 nucleotide sequence: TGCGCCAGCAGCCTCGGACTAGCGGGGGGTTCTGGCACAGATACGCAGTATTTT. The chain employs TRBV5-1 and TRBJ2-3, with 14 bases matching TRBD2. Germline CDR1 and CDR2: SGHRS and YFSETQ. The J segment lost 1 base and the V segment lost 4 bases, leaving 8 bases of the junction unmatched. CDR3 length equals 18 residues.

The chain has TRBV27 and TRBJ2-5, with a weak D call TRBD2 (7 bases). This CDR3 is 15 amino acids long. Germline V gene sequence: CDR1 MNHEY, CDR2 SMNVEV (reference sequence). V lost 2 bases to trimming and J lost 3 bases, with 13 bases between them. The CDR3 coding sequence is TGTGCCAGCAGTTTAGGCGGGGGCGGGGAAGAGACCCAGTACTTC. Amino acids: CASSLGGGGEETQYF.

This chain connects TRBV11-3 to TRBJ2-3; 7 nucleotides agree with TRBD1. The trim removed 4 bases at V and 4 bases at J, leaving 8 bases unmatched. CDR3 length: 15 residues. Germline V CDR1 and CDR2: SGHNT, YENEEA. The CDR3 sequence: CASSSGQVTADTQYF. CDR3 sequence (DNA): TGTGCCAGCAGCTCCGGACAGGTGACCGCAGATACGCAGTATTTT.

The chain employs TRBV18 and TRBJ2-4; weak D call: TRBD2 (5 bases). Germline-derived CDR1 and CDR2 are KGHSH and LQKENI. This CDR3 is built from 14 residues. The germline V and J ends were trimmed by 2 bases and 5 bases, with 10 bases remaining between them. As DNA, the CDR3 is TGTGCCAGCTCACCAATGAGGGCGCAAAACATTCAGTACTTC. Protein: CASSPMRAQNIQYF.

The chain combines TRBV7-8 with TRBJ1-5, with 7 bases lining up with TRBD1. CDR3 length equals 15 residues. CDR1 is SGHVS and CDR2 is FQNEAQ in the germline V gene. J lost 3 bases, V lost 0 bases, and 2 bases had no gene match. For the CDR3, the DNA is TGTGCCAGCAGCTTAGCCGGGACAGCCAATCAGCCCCAGCATTTT. Residues: CASSLAGTANQPQHF.

The chain recombines TRBV5-6 with TRBJ2-4; 8 nucleotides align to TRBD1. Germline V gene lookup returns CDR1 SGHDT and CDR2 YYEEEE. The J segment lost 2 bases and the V segment lost 3 bases, leaving 10 bases of the junction unmatched. The CDR3 runs to 17 residues. CDR3 in DNA: TGTGCCAGCAGCTCCAACCTGGACAGGGTGTCCAAAAACATTCAGTACTTC. Its translation: CASSSNLDRVSKNIQYF.

This clone was found once. This chain connects TRBV11-2 to TRBJ2-7; the D gene is possibly TRBD1 (5 bases). Germline values: CDR1 SGHAT, CDR2 FQNNGV. V shed 5 bases and J shed 0 bases, with 8 bases lying between them. This CDR3 has 13 residues. CDR3 residues: CASSRQFSYEQYF. The CDR3 region has the DNA TGTGCCAGCAGCCGACAGTTCTCCTACGAGCAGTACTTC.